This entry lists 9 T cell receptor beta chains sequenced from one sample in a study of T cell responses to AZD1222 COVID-19 vaccine (dated by TCRdb to about 2021). This sample's time point label indicates: baseline before first vaccination. Library creation used the immunoSEQ multiplex PCR assay. Drawn from immuneACCESS, this table holds only the in-frame rearrangements with V and J called that TCRdb kept. Clones are partly lost; checked studies trace under half to an unresolved V gene and leave the rest unexplained. Recorded for this sample are 130,000 or so clones; less than 95% of them occurred a single time. Together, the top ten hold more than 4.5% of the sample. This sample comprised peripheral blood, obtained on day 0 of AZD1222 vaccination. Receptors were obtained from an adult in good health.

This chain links TRBV11-2 with TRBJ2-7, with TRBD1 as a possible D gene (6 bases). The CDR3 extends over 16 amino acids. Germline V lookup: CDR1 SGHAT, CDR2 FQNNGV. V lost 5 bases to trimming and J lost 4 bases, with 21 bases between them. CDR3 nucleotides: TGTGCCAGCAGCATCCCCGAGGGGGAGCCTCCGTACGAGCAGTACTTC. This gives the protein CASSIPEGEPPYEQYF.

This rearrangement joins TRBV9 to TRBJ2-5, with 12 bases identical to TRBD1. From germline, CDR1 is SGDLS and CDR2 YYNGEE. The CDR3 extends over 14 amino acids. V lost 3 bases, J lost 5 bases, and 2 bases stayed unmatched. The CDR3, as DNA: TGTGCCAGCAGCGAGGGACAGGGGGCTGAGACCCAGTACTTC. Amino acids: CASSEGQGAETQYF. Supplemented by reference TRBV9 and TRBJ2-5, the full variable domain reads DSGVTQTPKHLITATGQRVTLRCSPRSGDLSVYWYQQSLDQGLQFLIQYYNGEERAKGNILERFSAQQFPDLHSELNLSSLELGDSALYFCASSEGQGAETQYFGPGTRLLVL.

This clone was recorded a few times. The junction departs from the called germline gene at one end, perhaps through a read error. The chain couples TRBV19 to TRBJ2-1; a possible D gene is TRBD2 (6 bases). This CDR3 has 11 amino acids. Looked up from germline, CDR1 is LNHDA and CDR2 is SQIVND (reference sequence). The CDR3 bases are TGTGCCAGTGGTAATGGGACTCCCAACCTCTTC. As protein: CASGNGTPNLF.

Of note for this clone: Different DNA sequences within this sample yield the same CDR3. This chain uses TRBV7-9 with TRBJ1-5, with unresolved D. The ends were cut back, 1 base at V and 5 bases at J, with 3 bases in the middle. The CDR3 spans 12 residues. CDR1 and CDR2 (germline): SEHNR, FQNEAQ (reference sequence). This chain's CDR3 is CASSLGDQPQHF. The CDR3 nucleotides read TGTGCCAGCAGCTTAGGAGATCAGCCCCAGCATTTT.

V usage is TRBV7-9 and J usage is TRBJ1-5; D unresolved. V was clipped by 2 bases and J by 1 base, with 12 bases between them. The CDR3 has 16 residues. The V gene's germline CDR1 is SEHNR and CDR2 FQNEAQ (reference sequence). The CDR3 spells CASSLWGTGSNQPQHF. The CDR3 DNA reads TGTGCCAGCAGCTTATGGGGAACGGGGAGCAATCAGCCCCAGCATTTT.

The V call is TRBV30, the J call TRBJ2-3; TRBD1 is a possible D gene (5 bases). The V and J ends lost 0 bases and 0 bases respectively, with 7 bases between them. In germline, CDR1 is GTSNPN, CDR2 SVGIG (reference sequence). The CDR3 runs to 14 residues. The CDR3 bases are TGTGCCTGGAGTGTGACAGCTAGCACAGATACGCAGTATTTT. Its protein product is CAWSVTASTDTQYF. Using reference TRBV30 and TRBJ2-3 for the parts outside the CDR3, the full variable domain is SQTIHQWPATLVQPVGSPLSLECTVEGTSNPNLYWYRQAAGRGLQLLFYSVGIGQISSEVPQNLSASRPQDRQFILSSKKLLLSDSGFYLCAWSVTASTDTQYFGPGTRLTVL.

This rearrangement joins TRBV7-9 to TRBJ2-1; 9 bases fit TRBD1. After removal of 5 bases from V and 7 bases from J, the junction contained 9 bases not matched to a gene. Germline V CDR1 and CDR2: SEHNR, FQNEAQ (reference sequence). CDR3 size: 15 residues. The CDR3 loop is CASSPDGTGRNEQFF. CDR3 sequence (DNA): TGTGCCAGCAGCCCAGATGGGACAGGGCGGAATGAGCAGTTCTTC. The whole variable domain, filled in from reference TRBV7-9 and TRBJ2-1, reads DTGVSQNPRHKITKRGQNVTFRCDPISEHNRLYWYRQTLGQGPEFLTYFQNEAQLEKSRLLSDRFSAERPKGSFSTLEIQRTEQGDSAMYLCASSPDGTGRNEQFFGPGTRLTVL.

The genes are TRBV11-3 and TRBJ2-3; no firm D call. V gave up 4 bases and J gave up 4 bases, with 9 bases separating them. The CDR3 runs 13 residues. Germline CDR1 SGHNT, CDR2 YENEEA. CDR3: CASSSDLADTQYF. CDR3 in DNA: TGTGCCAGCAGCTCTGACCTGGCAGATACGCAGTATTTT.

The CDR3 coding sequence is TGTGCCACCAGTGACCGGGGATACGAGCAGTACTTC. Its protein is CATSDRGYEQYF. The V and J genes are TRBV24-1 and TRBJ2-7, with D perhaps TRBD2 (5 bases). This CDR3 region has 12 residues. CDR1 is KGHDR, CDR2 SFDVKD, per germline. V was pared by 4 bases and J by 4 bases, with 7 bases between.